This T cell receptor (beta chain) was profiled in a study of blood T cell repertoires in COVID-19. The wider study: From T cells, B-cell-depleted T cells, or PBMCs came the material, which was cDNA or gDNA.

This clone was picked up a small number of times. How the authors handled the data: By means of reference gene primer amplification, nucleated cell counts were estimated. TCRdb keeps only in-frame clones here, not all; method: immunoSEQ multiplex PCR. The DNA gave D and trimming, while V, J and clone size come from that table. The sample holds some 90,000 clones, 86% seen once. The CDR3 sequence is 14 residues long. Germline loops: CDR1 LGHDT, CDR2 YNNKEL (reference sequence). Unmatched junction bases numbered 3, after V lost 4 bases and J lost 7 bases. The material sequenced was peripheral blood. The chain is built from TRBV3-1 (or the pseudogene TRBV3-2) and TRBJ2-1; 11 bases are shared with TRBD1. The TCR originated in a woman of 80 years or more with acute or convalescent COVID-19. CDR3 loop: CASSRDRGRNEQFF. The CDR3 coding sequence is TGTGCCAGCAGCCGGGACAGGGGGAGGAATGAGCAGTTCTTC.